Shown below are 26 T cell receptor beta chains from a single sample sequenced in a study of T cell repertoires in cytomegalovirus infection (dated by TCRdb to the late 2010s). Sequencing was carried out with an Illumina HiSeq 1500. Using fastp at Q25 and MiXCR, TCRdb reprocessed the public reads and kept productive beta chains. Under each unique CDR3 protein, matching rows form one entry showing the most common genes and DNA. The sample table records over 100,000 distinct CDR3 sequences; about 9.4% of these occur just once. The ten largest clones represent 30% to 40% of the sample. No antigen has been identified for these receptors. Sequences were obtained from PBMCs, sequenced either directly or after in vitro stimulation (not recorded which). The receptors here all came from a human donor in good health (CMV status not recorded). Some clones in this sample may be carry-over from other donors' samples.

There are a few counts of this clonotype. This chain uses TRBV7-9 with TRBJ2-2; the match to TRBD1 covers 9 bases. Germline V lookup: CDR1 SEHNR, CDR2 FQNEAQ (reference sequence). The CDR3 extends over 13 amino acids. With 6 bases clipped from V and 10 bases from J, the junction kept 6 bases outside the gene matches. The CDR3 spells CASRVTGGEELFF. The DNA of the CDR3 is TGTGCCAGCAGGGTCACAGGGGGCGAGGAGCTGTTTTTT.

In its sample, this clonotype was seen many times. The chain carries TRBV25-1 and TRBJ2-3; no firm D call. Germline lookup yields CDR1 MGHDK and CDR2 SYGVNS. The germline V and J ends were trimmed by 2 bases and 0 bases, with 15 bases remaining between them. The length of the CDR3 is 17 residues. CDR3 region: CASSEGVGQTSTDTQYF. CDR3 DNA sequence: TGTGCCAGCAGTGAAGGGGTAGGGCAAACTAGCACAGATACGCAGTATTTT. Together with reference TRBV25-1 and TRBJ2-3, the CDR3 gives the full variable domain: EADIYQTPRYLVIGTGKKITLECSQTMGHDKMYWYQQDPGMELHLIHYSYGVNSTEKGDLSSESTVSRIRTEHFPLTLESARPSHTSQYLCASSEGVGQTSTDTQYFGPGTRLTVL.

This clonotype occurred many times. This CDR3 reads CASSFLTGAGVRELFF. CDR3 nucleotides: TGTGCCAGCAGTTTCCTTACAGGGGCAGGTGTCCGGGAGCTGTTTTTT. The chain has TRBV28 and TRBJ2-2; 7 bases agree with TRBD1. V lost 3 bases, J lost 9 bases, and 13 bases stayed unmatched. There are 16 residues in the CDR3. Germline CDR1 and CDR2: MDHEN and SYDVKM.

This sequence joins TRBV12-3 or TRBV12-4 and TRBJ2-1; no firm D call. The CDR3 extends over 12 amino acids. Trimming left V 7 bases short and J 5 bases short, with 9 bases between. This CDR3 is CASTAHNNEQFF. The CDR3 nucleotides read TGTGCCAGCACAGCCCATAACAATGAGCAGTTCTTC.

This clonotype was observed many times. The chain uses TRBV25-1 and TRBJ2-2, with D perhaps TRBD1 (5 bases). CDR1 is MGHDK, CDR2 SYGVNS, per germline. V was cut by 6 bases and J by 0 bases, with 8 bases left in between. The CDR3 is 14 residues long. CDR3 in amino acids: CASSQGSNTGELFF. For the CDR3, the DNA is TGTGCCAGCAGCCAGGGATCGAACACCGGGGAGCTGTTTTTT.

This CDR3 is CASSLDPQIYTF. For the CDR3, the DNA is TGTGCCAGCAGCTTGGATCCACAGATCTACACCTTC. The gene calls are TRBV5-4 and TRBJ1-2; D not certain. The CDR3 covers 12 residues. Trimming took 0 bases from V and 10 from J, leaving 10 bases between them. Germline CDR1 reads SGHNT; CDR2 reads YYREEE (reference sequence).

The DNA for the CDR3 is TGCGCCAGCAGCCGGATGTTCGGTGTGAACACTGAAGCTTTCTTT. This gives the protein CASSRMFGVNTEAFF. The V gene is TRBV4-1, the J gene TRBJ1-1; no clear D. V was clipped by 4 bases and J by 0 bases, with 12 bases between them. The CDR3 length is 15 residues. Per germline, CDR1 MGHRA and CDR2 YSYEKL.

V and J are TRBV6-2 or TRBV6-3 and TRBJ1-1, with D unclear. Germline V gene sequence: CDR1 MNHEY, CDR2 SVGEGT. The V end lost 0 bases, the J end lost 1 base, and 9 bases lay between the germline ends. The CDR3 runs 15 residues. The CDR3 loop is CASSYSLGRNTEAFF. The DNA for the CDR3 is TGTGCCAGCAGTTACTCCTTAGGCCGGAACACTGAAGCTTTCTTT.

At least ten counts were recorded for this clonotype. The CDR3 DNA reads as TGTGCCAGCAGCAACACCGGGGAGCTGTTTTTT. Residues: CASSNTGELFF. V gene TRBV2 combines with J gene TRBJ2-2, with D unclear. The germline V gene has CDR1 SNHLY and CDR2 FYNNEI. The CDR3 covers 11 residues. V lost 6 bases and J 2 bases, leaving 1 base between the germline ends.

This sequence joins TRBV7-2 and TRBJ2-1; 9 bases are shared with TRBD2. Germline-derived CDR1 and CDR2 are SGHTA and FQGNSA. This CDR3 is built from 16 residues. Trimming at V came to 5 bases and at J to 1 base, leaving 6 bases not matched to a gene. CDR3 loop: CASSLSGSGSYNEQFF. CDR3 nucleotide sequence: TGTGCCAGCAGCCTTAGCGGGAGCGGATCCTACAATGAGCAGTTCTTC.

This rearrangement joins TRBV19 to TRBJ1-5, with 10 bases fitting TRBD1. Germline values: CDR1 LNHDA, CDR2 SQIVND (reference sequence). The CDR3 runs to 15 residues. The V and J ends lost 5 bases and 6 bases, in that order; junction bases with no gene match: 7. The CDR3 sequence: CASSDRGRRGQPQHF. DNA for the CDR3: TGTGCCAGTAGTGACAGGGGGCGGCGGGGTCAGCCCCAGCATTTT. The full variable domain, in which reference TRBV19 and TRBJ1-5 provide the parts outside the CDR3, is DGGITQSPKYLFRKEGQNVTLSCEQNLNHDAMYWYRQDPGQGLRLIYYSQIVNDFQKGDIAEGYSVSREKKESFPLTVTSAQKNPTAFYLCASSDRGRRGQPQHFGDGTRLSIL.

The table lists this clonotype with a few counts. The chain is built from TRBV7-6 and TRBJ1-1, with TRBD1 identical over 8 bases. J was trimmed by 5 bases and V by 0 bases; bases with no gene match: 5. The CDR3 runs to 15 residues. Germline V gives CDR1 SGHVS, CDR2 FNYEAQ. CDR3: CASSLAGQGETEAFF. The CDR3 DNA reads as TGTGCCAGCAGCTTAGCCGGACAGGGCGAAACTGAAGCTTTCTTT.

This clonotype has a handful of counts. V usage is TRBV28 and J usage is TRBJ1-5, with 9 positions matching TRBD1. V dropped 2 bases and J dropped 0; count of bases not matched to a gene: 14. The CDR3 extends over 20 amino acids. Germline V gene lookup returns CDR1 MDHEN and CDR2 SYDVKM. Written as DNA, the CDR3 is TGTGCCAGCAGTTTAATTGGGTCCGGGACAGGGCTAATTAGCAATCAGCCCCAGCATTTT. Amino acid sequence: CASSLIGSGTGLISNQPQHF.

This clonotype was counted many times. The chain employs TRBV28 and TRBJ1-4; TRBD1 is a possible D gene (6 bases). V lost 6 bases and J lost 7, with 21 bases in between. CDR1 and CDR2 from the germline V gene are MDHEN and SYDVKM. This CDR3 is built from 16 residues. The CDR3 DNA sequence: TGTGCCAGCAGCTATGGACAGCCACGACGGGGTGAAAAACTGTTTTTT. It translates to CASSYGQPRRGEKLFF.

Many counts were recorded for this clonotype. The chain joins TRBV3-1 to TRBJ2-1; 11 positions agree with TRBD2. J was trimmed by 6 bases and V by 0 bases; bases with no gene match: 7. This CDR3 spans 17 amino acids. Looked up from germline, CDR1 is LGHDT and CDR2 is YNNKEL (reference sequence). CDR3: CASSQDLTGTSGNEQFF. The CDR3 region has the DNA TGTGCCAGCAGCCAAGACCTCACCGGGACTAGCGGCAATGAGCAGTTCTTC.

Judged by abundance, this clonotype is large. The chain carries TRBV28 and TRBJ2-3, with 7 bases aligning to TRBD2. The CDR3 consists of 17 residues. Losses at the gene ends were 5 bases for V and 8 bases for J; bases not matched to a gene: 19. Germline CDR1 MDHEN, CDR2 SYDVKM. The CDR3 protein is CASSPPGGYIGGGTQYF. The CDR3 DNA reads TGTGCCAGCAGTCCCCCCGGGGGGTATATCGGGGGTGGTACGCAGTATTTT.

This clonotype was detected a few times. This sequence joins TRBV7-9 and TRBJ1-5; a weak D match, TRBD1 (5 bases). The CDR3 has 14 residues. Deletions cut 5 bases from V and 3 bases from J, with 11 bases between. Germline V gene sequence: CDR1 SEHNR, CDR2 FQNEAQ (reference sequence). The CDR3 spells CASSPGTHNQPQHF. CDR3 DNA: TGTGCCAGCAGCCCTGGGACCCACAATCAGCCCCAGCATTTT.

This clonotype was detected many times. The CDR3 nucleotides are TGTGCCAGTAGTAGGGATTCCCCCATGACTAGCGGTTTTACCTACAATGAGCAGTTCTTC. It translates to CASSRDSPMTSGFTYNEQFF. V is TRBV19 and J is TRBJ2-1; 9 bases align to TRBD2. The CDR3 totals 20 residues. Trimming removed 4 bases from V and 2 bases from J; junction bases left unmatched: 18. Per the germline V gene, CDR1 is LNHDA and CDR2 is SQIVND (reference sequence).

The chain joins TRBV5-5 to TRBJ2-1; possibly TRBD1 or TRBD2 for D (5 bases each). Germline assignment: CDR1 SGHKS and CDR2 YYEKEE (reference sequence). This CDR3 is 14 amino acids long. The ends were cut back, 7 bases at V and 4 bases at J, with 15 bases in the middle. CDR3 amino acids: CASWGLNQYNEQFF. CDR3 nucleotides: TGTGCCAGCTGGGGGTTAAACCAATACAATGAGCAGTTCTTC.

There are many counts of this clonotype. J is TRBJ2-1 and V is TRBV7-8, with 8 bases aligning to TRBD1. The germline gives CDR1 SGHVS, CDR2 FQNEAQ. With V trimmed by 5 bases and J by 7 bases, 10 bases remained unmatched. There are 15 residues in the CDR3. CDR3 sequence: CASSNSRTGPNEQFF. In DNA, the CDR3 is TGTGCCAGCAGCAACTCCAGGACAGGGCCGAATGAGCAGTTCTTC.

This clonotype was seen many times. The rearrangement uses TRBV28 and TRBJ2-3; perhaps TRBD2 as D (6 bases). Trimming removed 4 bases from V and 2 bases from J, with 10 bases in between. The CDR3 extends over 14 amino acids. Per the germline V gene, CDR1 is MDHEN and CDR2 is SYDVKM. The CDR3 here is CASSSTGATDTQYF. CDR3 bases: TGTGCCAGCAGTTCAACGGGAGCCACAGATACGCAGTATTTT.

This clonotype was detected many times. This chain uses TRBV24-1 with TRBJ2-5; D perhaps matches TRBD1 (6 bases). CDR1 and CDR2 from the germline V gene are KGHDR and SFDVKD. Trimming took off 4 bases at V and 1 base at J, with 12 bases between the two ends. The CDR3 is 15 amino acids. CDR3 sequence: CATSDRQGTQETQYF. DNA of the CDR3: TGTGCCACCAGTGACCGGCAGGGGACCCAAGAGACCCAGTACTTC.

The table lists this clonotype with a few counts. The gene calls are TRBV28 and TRBJ2-3; 14 bases are shared with TRBD2. CDR3 length: 16 residues. The J segment lost 12 bases and the V segment lost 4 bases, leaving 12 bases of the junction unmatched. CDR1 MDHEN and CDR2 SYDVKM come from the germline V gene. CDR3 loop: CASSSATSGREGSQYF. Here the CDR3 DNA reads TGTGCCAGCAGTTCCGCGACTAGCGGGAGGGAGGGGTCTCAGTATTTT. The full variable domain, rest sourced from reference TRBV28 and TRBJ2-3, is DVKVTQSSRYLVKRTGEKVFLECVQDMDHENMFWYRQDPGLGLRLIYFSYDVKMKEKGDIPEGYSVSREKKERFSLILESASTNQTSMYLCASSSATSGREGSQYFGPGTRLTVL.

This clonotype showed up just a few times. The chain uses TRBV28 and TRBJ1-5; tentative D call: TRBD1 (6 bases). The CDR3 is 14 amino acids. Looked up from germline, CDR1 is MDHEN and CDR2 is SYDVKM. V was trimmed by 6 bases and J by 3 bases, leaving 12 bases between them. CDR3 nucleotides: TGTGCCAGCAGCCCGGGACACCTCAATCAGCCCCAGCATTTT. Amino acid sequence: CASSPGHLNQPQHF.

The rearrangement uses TRBV12-3 or TRBV12-4 and TRBJ2-7, with 11 bases lining up with TRBD2. V lost 6 bases and J lost 9; bases outside the gene matches: 10. CDR3 length: 14 residues. CDR3 DNA sequence: TGTGCCAGCAGGTCACTAGCGGGAGCCGAGGGGCAGTACTTC. Encoded protein: CASRSLAGAEGQYF.

The chain employs TRBV10-3 and TRBJ2-1, with D perhaps given as TRBD1 or TRBD2 (5 bases each). The CDR3 contains 17 residues. The germline CDR1 and CDR2 sequences are ENHRY and SYGVKD. Trimming took 4 bases from V and 8 from J, leaving 24 bases between them. CDR3 protein: CAISVRGPGRAGDEQFF. The CDR3 DNA is TGTGCCATCAGTGTACGGGGCCCCGGACGAGCAGGCGATGAGCAGTTCTTC.